The 10 T cell receptor beta chains given below trace back to one sample, sequenced in a study of tissue T cells after allogeneic stem cell transplantation. Sequencing was performed with immunoSEQ multiplex PCR; in TCRdb, only in-frame clones are kept and a portion is missing. The table lists almost 9,500 clones, about half of them singletons, with 6.5% to 7.5% in the top ten. Time point defined: mouse harvest day 7 after allogeneic transplant. The graft held 10^6 splenic CD5+ T cells and 10^7 T-cell-depleted bone marrow cells. Sequenced input: gut tissue. These receptors all stem from a female BALB/c mouse given C57BL/6 T cells with graft-versus-host disease after an allogeneic hematopoietic cell transplant.

This clone has just a few counts. Mouse gene names apply. CDR3 in amino acids: CASSQEGAHEQYF. The CDR3 DNA, read in part, is TGTGCCAGCAGCCAAGAGGGGGCGCATGAACAGTAC. The V and J genes are TRBV5 and TRBJ2-7; D is possibly TRBD1 or TRBD2 (6 bases each). The CDR3 extends 1 residue past the end of the read, so its final part is completed from the germline J gene. Per the germline V gene, CDR1 is LGHNA and CDR2 is YNLKQL (reference sequence). The CDR3 runs 13 residues. Between the trimmed V and J ends, which lost 0 bases and 5 bases, there was a span of 8 bases.

This clone was detected a few times. Gene and germline names: mouse. The read halts 1 residue ahead of the CDR3 end, with the missing end drawn from the germline J gene. The chain links TRBV16 to TRBJ1-4, with D unresolved. Per the germline V gene, CDR1 is SGHSA and CDR2 is FRNQAP. Trimming pared 2 bases from V and 3 bases from J, leaving 4 bases between. The CDR3 covers 13 residues. The part of the CDR3 DNA that was read is TGTGCAAGCAGCTTAACAGCCAACGAAAGATTATTT. The encoded protein is CASSLTANERLF. The whole CDR3 sequence reads CASSLTANERLFF.

This clone occurred a few times. The gene names given are mouse names. The CDR3 goes on 1 residue after the read ends, and that part is filled in from the germline J gene. The rearrangement joins TRBV3 to TRBJ2-1; 7 bases are shared with TRBD1. Trimming took 5 bases from V and 0 from J; bases not matched to a gene: 4. The CDR3 length is 15 residues. Per the germline V gene, CDR1 is SNHLY and CDR2 is FYNGKV (reference sequence). The CDR3 sequence is CASSHRGDNYAEQFF. CDR3 DNA, as far as it was read: TGTGCCAGCAGCCACAGGGGAGATAACTATGCTGAGCAGTTC.

Points on this clone: The listed genes are named as in mouse. Coverage ceases 1 residue before the CDR3 finishes, and the germline J gene fills in the end. This chain joins TRBV26 and TRBJ2-3, with TRBD2 matching 12 bases. Germline trimming cut 3 bases from V and 1 base from J; bases unmatched to any gene: 5. This CDR3 comprises 17 residues. Germline CDR1 reads KGHPV; CDR2 reads FQNQEV (reference sequence). The part of the CDR3 DNA that was read is TGTGCCAGCAGTCTTGGACTGGGGGGGGCCCGTGCAGAAACGCTGTAT. The encoded protein is CASSLGLGGARAETLY. The whole CDR3 sequence reads CASSLGLGGARAETLYF.

This clone was seen a few times. Mouse gene names apply. The read gets to within 1 residue of the CDR3 end, and the germline J gene fills in the rest. The rearrangement links TRBV3 to TRBJ1-4; perhaps TRBD1 as D (5 bases). Trimming left V 5 bases short and J 0 bases short, with 7 bases between. Germline CDR1 and CDR2: SNHLY and FYNGKV (reference sequence). The CDR3 has 14 amino acids. The part of the CDR3 DNA that was read is TGTGCCAGCAGCCCGACAGTTTCCAACGAAAGATTATTT. It specifies CASSPTVSNERLF. The CDR3, in full, reads CASSPTVSNERLFF.

As to this clone: This probably arose from a read error, given a far larger clone one base away. Gene and germline names: mouse. CDR3 region: CASSLDWGYEQYF. The sequenced CDR3 bases are TGTGCCAGCAGCTTGGACTGGGGGTATGAACAGTAC. The chain carries TRBV19 and TRBJ2-7; 10 nucleotides agree with TRBD2. Sequencing ends 1 residue short of the CDR3 end; the germline J gene provides the rest. The CDR3 spans 13 residues. V lost 5 bases and J lost 4; bases outside the gene matches: 3. Germline V CDR1 and CDR2: FNHDT, SITEND (reference sequence). The full variable domain, rest sourced from reference TRBV19 and TRBJ2-7, is GGIITQTPKFLIGQEGQKLTLKCQQNFNHDTMYWYRQDSGKGLRLIYYSITENDLQKGDLSEGYDASREKKSSFSLTVTSAQKNEMAVFLCASSLDWGYEQYFGPGTRLTVL.

This clone has a single count. The genes are named according to mouse. CDR3 loop: CASSRGQGFSNERLFF. The covered CDR3 bases are TGTGCCAGCTCTCGGGGACAGGGGTTTTCCAACGAAAGATTATTT. The chain links TRBV12-1 to TRBJ1-4, with 10 bases identical to TRBD1. The read gets to within 1 residue of the CDR3 end, and the germline J gene fills in the rest. The CDR3 loop spans 16 amino acids. The trim removed 2 bases at V and 0 bases at J, leaving 2 bases unmatched. Germline lookup yields CDR1 SGHSN and CDR2 HYEKVE.

Of note for this clone: Any gene name here is a mouse gene name. The read ends 1 residue before the CDR3 terminus; that terminus is restored from the germline J gene. This CDR3 is also generated by other DNA sequences in the sample. V usage is TRBV26 and J usage is TRBJ1-4, with a possible D match to TRBD1 (5 bases). V dropped 2 bases and J dropped 3 bases, with 7 bases sitting between them. This CDR3 is 14 amino acids long. Per the germline V gene, CDR1 is KGHPV and CDR2 is FQNQEV (reference sequence). The chain's CDR3 is CASSLRGTNERLFF. The DNA read from the CDR3 is TGTGCCAGCAGTCTGCGGGGGACCAACGAAAGATTATTT.

As regards this clone: Each gene name is a mouse one. The sequenced fragment ends 1 residue before the CDR3 boundary, so the rest is inferred from the germline J gene. This sequence joins TRBV13-3 and TRBJ1-5; no definite D call. From germline, CDR1 is NNHDY and CDR2 SYVADS. Trimming shortened V by 0 bases and J by 4 bases, and 8 bases separated the two germline ends. CDR3 length: 14 amino acids. CDR3 DNA (partial): TGTGCCAGCAGTGATGATGGCAGGAACCAGGCTCCGCTT. The encoded protein is CASSDDGRNQAPL. The full CDR3 sequence reads CASSDDGRNQAPLF.

This clone was seen a few times. Mouse gene names apply. The read is 1 residue too short to cover the CDR3 end, so that end is filled in from the germline J gene. The chain links TRBV13-1 to TRBJ2-4, with 11 bases fitting TRBD1. This CDR3 contains 15 residues. Germline-derived CDR1 and CDR2 are NSHNY and SYGAGN. J was trimmed by 3 bases and V by 5 bases; bases with no gene match: 5. Here the CDR3 reads CASRRTGGAQNTLYF. The sequenced part of the CDR3 DNA is TGTGCCAGCAGACGGACAGGGGGCGCCCAAAACACCTTGTAC.